This TCR beta chain is from a study of blood T cell repertoires in COVID-19. The germline CDR1 and CDR2 sequences are LNHDA and SQIVND (reference sequence). V was shortened by 6 bases and J by 0 bases, with 11 bases between the two germline ends. The CDR3 length is 14 residues. This clone was observed a few times. Only in-frame clones appear in the TCRdb table, and some are missing; sequencing was by immunoSEQ multiplex PCR. This table holds 150,000 to 180,000 clones, 76% found once. This TCR came from an elderly woman with acute or convalescent COVID-19. This chain uses TRBV19 with TRBJ1-2, with D unresolved. The source material was peripheral blood. As DNA, the CDR3 is TGTGCCAGTAGGTTGGGGAGATCTAACTATGGCTACACCTTC. Translation: CASRLGRSNYGYTF.